One sample yielded the 21 T cell receptor beta chains listed below, sequenced in a study of OX40 agonist ivuxolimab in advanced cancers. Repertoires were generated with immunoSEQ multiplex PCR, while TCRdb's copy carries only in-frame clones and drops some. The profile shows roughly 30,000 clones, 80% to 90% of them singletons. The sample was CD4+ or CD8+ T cells sorted from blood, taken in a trial of the OX40 agonist ivuxolimab. These receptors originate from an adult with an advanced solid tumor such as melanoma, head and neck, liver or kidney cancer.

The chain has TRBV28 and TRBJ2-1, with D hard to call. The germline CDR1 and CDR2 sequences are MDHEN and SYDVKM. Trimming took 2 bases from V and 8 from J, leaving 4 bases between them. This CDR3 has 11 amino acids. CDR3 loop: CASSLRDEQFF. Written as DNA, the CDR3 is TGTGCCAGCAGTTTAAGGGATGAGCAGTTCTTC.

This clone was picked up a small number of times. This rearrangement joins TRBV28 to TRBJ1-5; D is ambiguous. CDR1 and CDR2 (germline): MDHEN, SYDVKM. Trimming took 4 bases from V and 2 from J, leaving 12 bases between them. The length of the CDR3 is 15 residues. CDR3 nucleotide sequence: TGTGCCAGCAGTTCGGAGGGTGGTGGCAATCAGCCCCAGCATTTT. This sequence encodes CASSSEGGGNQPQHF.

This clone has a single count. V usage is TRBV28 and J usage is TRBJ2-1; D not resolved. Germline loops: CDR1 MDHEN, CDR2 SYDVKM. There are 15 residues in the CDR3. V dropped 1 base and J dropped 4 bases, with 11 bases sitting between them. DNA of the CDR3: TGTGCCAGCAGTTTATTTCGGTCTAGTTACAATGAGCAGTTCTTC. This codes for CASSLFRSSYNEQFF.

This chain uses TRBV5-8 with TRBJ1-1; D is unclear. V dropped 10 bases and J dropped 8 bases, with 15 bases sitting between them. Germline CDR1 is SGHTS and CDR2 is YDEGEE. CDR3 size: 11 residues. The CDR3 protein is CASRLVREAFF. Here the CDR3 DNA reads TGTGCCTCCCGGTTGGTGAGAGAAGCTTTCTTT.

This clone occurred a few times. The chain recombines TRBV5-1 with TRBJ1-1; D remains unclear. The V end lost 0 bases, the J end lost 1 base, and 4 bases lay between the germline ends. The germline V gene encodes CDR1 SGHRS and CDR2 YFSETQ. This CDR3 has 13 residues. CDR3: CASSLEANTEAFF. Written as DNA, the CDR3 is TGCGCCAGCAGCTTGGAAGCGAACACTGAAGCTTTCTTT.

The chain recombines TRBV7-8 with TRBJ1-1; the match to TRBD1 covers 7 bases. Germline V gene lookup returns CDR1 SGHVS and CDR2 FQNEAQ. CDR3 length equals 14 residues. The ends lost 5 bases at V and 5 bases at J; junction bases unmatched: 8. CDR3 in DNA: TGTGCCAGCAGCACCAGGGGGTTTAGTACTGAAGCTTTCTTT. Its protein is CASSTRGFSTEAFF.

This chain uses TRBV4-3 with TRBJ2-2; D unresolved. V lost 5 bases and J 1 base, leaving 8 bases between the germline ends. CDR1 is LGHNA and CDR2 is YSLEER in the germline V gene. CDR3 length: 14 amino acids. CDR3: CASSIDLNTGELFF. For the CDR3, the DNA is TGCGCCAGCAGCATTGATTTGAACACCGGGGAGCTGTTTTTT.

This chain uses TRBV7-3 with TRBJ2-2, with D tentatively TRBD2 (6 bases). Trimming left V 8 bases short and J 3 bases short, with 13 bases between. The CDR3 is made up of 14 amino acids. The germline V gene has CDR1 SGHTA and CDR2 FQGTGA. This chain's CDR3 is CASRTGADTGELFF. The CDR3 DNA reads TGTGCCAGCCGGACGGGAGCGGACACCGGGGAGCTGTTTTTT.

The chain has TRBV29-1 and TRBJ2-7, with 7 bases lining up with TRBD2. Losses at the gene ends were 4 bases for V and 2 bases for J; bases not matched to a gene: 2. Germline values: CDR1 SQVTM, CDR2 ANQGSEA. The CDR3 has 12 amino acids. CDR3 sequence (DNA): TGCAGCGTTGGGGAGGGAGCCTACGAGCAGTACTTC. Its protein product is CSVGEGAYEQYF.

The chain couples TRBV5-1 to TRBJ1-1; D gene uncertain. The germline gives CDR1 SGHRS, CDR2 YFSETQ. Trimming pared 5 bases from V and 7 bases from J, leaving 12 bases between. This CDR3 region has 12 residues. This CDR3 is CASRAWEGEAFF. In DNA, the CDR3 is TGCGCCAGCAGAGCGTGGGAGGGTGAAGCTTTCTTT.

The chain combines TRBV5-4 with TRBJ1-2, with D maybe TRBD1 (6 bases). Germline-derived CDR1 and CDR2 are SGHNT and YYREEE (reference sequence). The CDR3 totals 13 residues. The ends were cut back, 4 bases at V and 5 bases at J, with 12 bases in the middle. DNA for the CDR3: TGTGCCAGCAGCCAGGACAGAGAGTATGGCTACACCTTC. Protein product: CASSQDREYGYTF.

This chain uses TRBV5-1 with TRBJ2-3; 7 bases line up with TRBD2. Germline CDR1 reads SGHRS; CDR2 reads YFSETQ. The CDR3 is 15 residues long. With V trimmed by 4 bases and J by 0 bases, 5 bases remained unmatched. CDR3 protein: CASSERGSSTDTQYF. The CDR3 region has the DNA TGCGCCAGCAGCGAGCGGGGCTCTAGCACAGATACGCAGTATTTT.

V is TRBV6-5 and J is TRBJ1-2; no firm D call. The CDR3 totals 13 residues. Germline lookup yields CDR1 MNHEY and CDR2 SVGAGI. Trimming removed 6 bases at V and 2 bases at J, with 10 bases between. The CDR3 bases are TGTGCCAGCAGACCCCCCGGGAACTATGGCTACACCTTC. Its protein is CASRPPGNYGYTF.

The chain recombines TRBV7-2 with TRBJ1-5; D perhaps matches TRBD1 (5 bases). This CDR3 is built from 16 residues. Germline CDR1 SGHTA, CDR2 FQGNSA. The V end was cut by 3 bases, the J end by 7 bases, with 19 bases between. In DNA, the CDR3 is TGTGCCAGCAGCTTGTCCCCCCCCAGTGGGACCCAGCCCCAGCATTTT. Its protein is CASSLSPPSGTQPQHF.

The gene calls are TRBV28 and TRBJ1-3; 8 positions agree with TRBD1. The CDR3 runs 17 residues. The V gene end was trimmed by 7 bases and the J gene end by 0 bases; junction bases not matched to a gene: 11. Germline V gene sequence: CDR1 MDHEN, CDR2 SYDVKM. The CDR3: CASNRDRSLLSGNTIYF. The DNA for the CDR3 is TGTGCCAGCAACCGGGACAGGAGCCTTCTCTCTGGAAACACCATATATTTT.

The chain is built from TRBV5-8 and TRBJ2-3, with D possibly being TRBD1 or TRBD2 (5 bases each). Germline V lookup: CDR1 SGHTS, CDR2 YDEGEE. With 1 base removed from V and 4 bases from J, the gap between germline ends came to 10 bases. The CDR3 covers 14 residues. The CDR3 DNA sequence: TGTGCCAGCAGCTTGCGGGGCTCCTCAGATACGCAGTATTTT. It is translated as CASSLRGSSDTQYF.

This clone was recorded once. V is TRBV11-1 and J is TRBJ2-1, with D maybe TRBD2 (5 bases). Trimming stripped 5 bases from V and 9 bases from J, with 17 bases between. This CDR3 has 14 amino acids. In germline, CDR1 is SGHAT, CDR2 FQDESV (reference sequence). This CDR3 is CASSLDSLGSEQFF. The DNA for the CDR3 is TGTGCCAGCAGCCTGGACTCGCTGGGTAGTGAGCAGTTCTTC.

The chain carries TRBV7-2 and TRBJ2-1, with 9 bases aligning to TRBD2. CDR1 is SGHTA and CDR2 is FQGNSA in the germline V gene. V lost 4 bases, J lost 9 bases, and 1 base stayed unmatched. The CDR3 is 12 amino acids. Written as DNA, the CDR3 is TGTGCCAGCAGCTCGACTAGCGGTGAGCAGTTCTTC. Translated, it gives CASSSTSGEQFF.

The chain links TRBV29-1 to TRBJ2-3; TRBD2 matches 7 bases. Looked up from germline, CDR1 is SQVTM and CDR2 is ANQGSEA. Trimming cost V 2 bases and J 4 bases; bases outside gene matches: 3. The length of the CDR3 is 13 residues. The CDR3 reads CSVEFLAADTQYF. The CDR3 DNA is TGCAGCGTTGAATTCCTAGCGGCAGATACGCAGTATTTT.

The rearrangement uses TRBV28 and TRBJ1-5, with a possible D match to TRBD1 (5 bases). CDR3 length: 13 residues. Deletions cut 2 bases from V and 6 bases from J, with 8 bases between. The V gene's germline CDR1 is MDHEN and CDR2 SYDVKM. The CDR3 is CASSLGGSQPQHF. CDR3 sequence (DNA): TGTGCCAGCAGTTTAGGGGGGAGTCAGCCCCAGCATTTT.

The chain links TRBV29-1 to TRBJ2-5; D assignment may be TRBD1 or TRBD2 (5 bases each). This CDR3 comprises 12 residues. V was cut by 7 bases and J by 5 bases, with 14 bases left in between. CDR1 is SQVTM and CDR2 is ANQGSEA in the germline V gene. The DNA of the CDR3 is TGCAGCGCCGGTAGGGGAGAGGAGACCCAGTACTTC. Translation gives CSAGRGEETQYF.